This entry lists 10 T cell receptor beta chains sequenced from one sample in a study of T cells after yellow fever vaccination. TCRdb re-called the 5' RACE reads with MiXCR, one entry per CDR3 protein. The sample lists some 150,000 distinct CDR3 sequences; around 8.5% were seen once. The source material was CD8+ T cells sorted from PBMCs, sampled 45 days after the yellow fever booster vaccination. These receptors originate from a man aged 18 to 29 who received the YFV17D yellow fever vaccine.

V usage is TRBV3-1 and J usage is TRBJ2-7, with 9 nucleotides matching TRBD1. The CDR3 runs to 17 residues. The J segment lost 1 base and the V segment lost 4 bases, leaving 11 bases of the junction unmatched. Per germline, CDR1 LGHDT and CDR2 YNNKEL (reference sequence). CDR3 nucleotides: TGTGCCAGCAGCCCGACAGGGGGTGAAACCCCATCCTACGAGCAGTACTTC. It translates to CASSPTGGETPSYEQYF.

The CDR3 sequence is CASNIIAGPNTEAFF. In nucleotides, the CDR3 is TGTGCCAGCAACATTATAGCGGGCCCCAACACTGAAGCTTTCTTT. The chain couples TRBV6-6 to TRBJ1-1; D is ambiguous. V dropped 7 bases and J dropped 2 bases, with 17 bases sitting between them. CDR1 and CDR2 (germline): MNHNY, SVGAGI (reference sequence). The CDR3 has 15 amino acids.

The V gene is TRBV10-3, the J gene TRBJ2-7, with 14 bases fitting TRBD2. CDR1 is ENHRY, CDR2 SYGVKD, per germline. The CDR3 has 16 residues. The CDR3 nucleotides read TGTGCCATCAGTGACCCCGGACTAGCGGGGGGATACGAGGAGTACGTC. This translates into CAISDPGLAGGYEEYV.

There are many counts of this clonotype. This chain links TRBV4-1 with TRBJ2-1; 8 bases are shared with TRBD1. The germline V gene encodes CDR1 MGHRA and CDR2 YSYEKL. Trimming at V came to 4 bases and at J to 0 bases, leaving 8 bases not matched to a gene. This CDR3 is built from 17 residues. This CDR3 reads CASSLDRGPSSYNEQFF. The CDR3 bases are TGCGCCAGCAGCCTCGACAGGGGCCCTAGCTCCTACAATGAGCAGTTCTTC.

This clonotype was counted a few times. V is TRBV14 and J is TRBJ2-3; 11 nucleotides match TRBD1. The CDR3 totals 15 residues. The V and J ends lost 3 bases and 4 bases, in that order; junction bases with no gene match: 3. Per the germline V gene, CDR1 is SGHDN and CDR2 is FVKESK. CDR3 sequence reads: CASSQDRGPADTQYF. In nucleotides, the CDR3 is TGTGCCAGCAGCCAGGACAGGGGGCCTGCAGATACGCAGTATTTT.

In nucleotides, the CDR3 is TGTGCCAGCAGTGGGGGGGGACTTCAAGAGACCCAGTACTTC. Its translation: CASSGGGLQETQYF. This sequence joins TRBV28 and TRBJ2-5, with 7 positions matching TRBD2. Per germline, CDR1 MDHEN and CDR2 SYDVKM. This CDR3 spans 14 amino acids. V lost 5 bases to trimming and J lost 2 bases; unmatched junction nucleotides: 5.

The genes are TRBV29-1 and TRBJ2-5, with TRBD1 identical over 9 bases. The CDR3 is 15 residues long. V lost 6 bases to trimming and J lost 2 bases; unmatched junction nucleotides: 10. The germline gives CDR1 SQVTM, CDR2 ANQGSEA. The CDR3, as DNA: TGCAGCGTATGGGCCAGGGACAGGGAACAAGAGACCCAGTACTTC. Residues: CSVWARDREQETQYF. Full variable domain (remainder filled in from reference TRBV29-1 and TRBJ2-5): SAVISQKPSRDICQRGTSLTIQCQVDSQVTMMFWYRQQPGQSLTLIATANQGSEATYESGFVIDKFPISRPNLTFSTLTVSNMSPEDSSIYLCSVWARDREQETQYFGPGTRLLVL.

This chain links TRBV20-1 with TRBJ1-1, with D possibly matching TRBD1 (5 bases). CDR1 is DFQATT and CDR2 is SNEGSKA in the germline V gene (reference sequence). V lost 3 bases and J 1 base, leaving 12 bases between the germline ends. The length of the CDR3 is 14 residues. The DNA of the CDR3 is TGCAGTGCTAGTCATCCGGGGGGGAACACTGAAGCTTTCTTT. This gives the protein CSASHPGGNTEAFF.

The chain uses TRBV7-9 and TRBJ2-5; no reliable D call. V gave up 4 bases and J gave up 5 bases, with 14 bases separating them. Germline CDR1 reads SEHNR; CDR2 reads FQNEAQ (reference sequence). The length of the CDR3 is 14 residues. The CDR3 DNA is TGTGCCAGCAGCTCACCGGGCAGTTCGGAGACCCAGTACTTC. Protein: CASSSPGSSETQYF. The variable domain in full, with the rest retrieved from reference TRBV7-9 and TRBJ2-5, is DTGVSQNPRHKITKRGQNVTFRCDPISEHNRLYWYRQTLGQGPEFLTYFQNEAQLEKSRLLSDRFSAERPKGSFSTLEIQRTEQGDSAMYLCASSSPGSSETQYFGPGTRLLVL.

This clonotype was counted a few times. The CDR3 loop reads CSVAGENTEAFF. CDR3 DNA sequence: TGCAGCGTTGCCGGCGAGAACACTGAAGCTTTCTTT. The chain has TRBV29-1 and TRBJ1-1; D not certain. This CDR3 has 12 amino acids. The germline V gene encodes CDR1 SQVTM and CDR2 ANQGSEA. Trimming took off 4 bases at V and 1 base at J, with 7 bases between the two ends. Supplemented by reference TRBV29-1 and TRBJ1-1, the full variable domain reads SAVISQKPSRDICQRGTSLTIQCQVDSQVTMMFWYRQQPGQSLTLIATANQGSEATYESGFVIDKFPISRPNLTFSTLTVSNMSPEDSSIYLCSVAGENTEAFFGQGTRLTVV.